This T cell receptor beta chain stems from a study of blood T cell repertoires in COVID-19. Turning to the study itself: Samples taken during acute and convalescent COVID-19 were collected in the United States, Italy and Spain.

The CDR3 runs to 12 residues. V was trimmed by 4 bases and J by 5 bases, leaving 8 bases between them. Germline values: CDR1 LGHDT, CDR2 YNNKEL (reference sequence). Cohorts were determined from participant-reported clinical history. TCRdb's table, derived via immunoSEQ multiplex PCR, lists solely in-frame clones and lacks some. The sample lists approximately 400,000 clones, 70% to 90% occurring once. Sequenced input: PBMCs or T cells enriched from blood (not recorded which). The chain carries TRBV3-1 (or the pseudogene TRBV3-2) and TRBJ1-2; the D is unclear. The clonotype was recovered from a woman aged 18-35 years who had recovered from COVID-19. CDR3 region: CASSLRGYGYTF. CDR3 nucleotide sequence: TGTGCCAGCAGCCTCAGAGGGTATGGCTACACCTTC.